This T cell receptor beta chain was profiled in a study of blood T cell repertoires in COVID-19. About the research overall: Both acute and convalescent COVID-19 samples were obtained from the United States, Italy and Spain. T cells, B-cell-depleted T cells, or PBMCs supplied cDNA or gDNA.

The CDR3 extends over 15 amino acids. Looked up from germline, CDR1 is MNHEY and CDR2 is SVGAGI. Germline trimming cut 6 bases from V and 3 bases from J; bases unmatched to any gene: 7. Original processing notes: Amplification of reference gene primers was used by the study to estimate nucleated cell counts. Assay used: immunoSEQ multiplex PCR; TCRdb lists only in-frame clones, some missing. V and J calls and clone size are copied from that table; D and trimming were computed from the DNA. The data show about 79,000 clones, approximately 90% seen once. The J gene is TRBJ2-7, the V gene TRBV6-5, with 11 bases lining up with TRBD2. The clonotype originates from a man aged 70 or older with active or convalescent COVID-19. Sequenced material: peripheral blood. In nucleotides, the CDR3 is TGTGCCAGCAGCCCAATAGCGGGAGGGTACTACGAGCAGTACTTC. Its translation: CASSPIAGGYYEQYF.